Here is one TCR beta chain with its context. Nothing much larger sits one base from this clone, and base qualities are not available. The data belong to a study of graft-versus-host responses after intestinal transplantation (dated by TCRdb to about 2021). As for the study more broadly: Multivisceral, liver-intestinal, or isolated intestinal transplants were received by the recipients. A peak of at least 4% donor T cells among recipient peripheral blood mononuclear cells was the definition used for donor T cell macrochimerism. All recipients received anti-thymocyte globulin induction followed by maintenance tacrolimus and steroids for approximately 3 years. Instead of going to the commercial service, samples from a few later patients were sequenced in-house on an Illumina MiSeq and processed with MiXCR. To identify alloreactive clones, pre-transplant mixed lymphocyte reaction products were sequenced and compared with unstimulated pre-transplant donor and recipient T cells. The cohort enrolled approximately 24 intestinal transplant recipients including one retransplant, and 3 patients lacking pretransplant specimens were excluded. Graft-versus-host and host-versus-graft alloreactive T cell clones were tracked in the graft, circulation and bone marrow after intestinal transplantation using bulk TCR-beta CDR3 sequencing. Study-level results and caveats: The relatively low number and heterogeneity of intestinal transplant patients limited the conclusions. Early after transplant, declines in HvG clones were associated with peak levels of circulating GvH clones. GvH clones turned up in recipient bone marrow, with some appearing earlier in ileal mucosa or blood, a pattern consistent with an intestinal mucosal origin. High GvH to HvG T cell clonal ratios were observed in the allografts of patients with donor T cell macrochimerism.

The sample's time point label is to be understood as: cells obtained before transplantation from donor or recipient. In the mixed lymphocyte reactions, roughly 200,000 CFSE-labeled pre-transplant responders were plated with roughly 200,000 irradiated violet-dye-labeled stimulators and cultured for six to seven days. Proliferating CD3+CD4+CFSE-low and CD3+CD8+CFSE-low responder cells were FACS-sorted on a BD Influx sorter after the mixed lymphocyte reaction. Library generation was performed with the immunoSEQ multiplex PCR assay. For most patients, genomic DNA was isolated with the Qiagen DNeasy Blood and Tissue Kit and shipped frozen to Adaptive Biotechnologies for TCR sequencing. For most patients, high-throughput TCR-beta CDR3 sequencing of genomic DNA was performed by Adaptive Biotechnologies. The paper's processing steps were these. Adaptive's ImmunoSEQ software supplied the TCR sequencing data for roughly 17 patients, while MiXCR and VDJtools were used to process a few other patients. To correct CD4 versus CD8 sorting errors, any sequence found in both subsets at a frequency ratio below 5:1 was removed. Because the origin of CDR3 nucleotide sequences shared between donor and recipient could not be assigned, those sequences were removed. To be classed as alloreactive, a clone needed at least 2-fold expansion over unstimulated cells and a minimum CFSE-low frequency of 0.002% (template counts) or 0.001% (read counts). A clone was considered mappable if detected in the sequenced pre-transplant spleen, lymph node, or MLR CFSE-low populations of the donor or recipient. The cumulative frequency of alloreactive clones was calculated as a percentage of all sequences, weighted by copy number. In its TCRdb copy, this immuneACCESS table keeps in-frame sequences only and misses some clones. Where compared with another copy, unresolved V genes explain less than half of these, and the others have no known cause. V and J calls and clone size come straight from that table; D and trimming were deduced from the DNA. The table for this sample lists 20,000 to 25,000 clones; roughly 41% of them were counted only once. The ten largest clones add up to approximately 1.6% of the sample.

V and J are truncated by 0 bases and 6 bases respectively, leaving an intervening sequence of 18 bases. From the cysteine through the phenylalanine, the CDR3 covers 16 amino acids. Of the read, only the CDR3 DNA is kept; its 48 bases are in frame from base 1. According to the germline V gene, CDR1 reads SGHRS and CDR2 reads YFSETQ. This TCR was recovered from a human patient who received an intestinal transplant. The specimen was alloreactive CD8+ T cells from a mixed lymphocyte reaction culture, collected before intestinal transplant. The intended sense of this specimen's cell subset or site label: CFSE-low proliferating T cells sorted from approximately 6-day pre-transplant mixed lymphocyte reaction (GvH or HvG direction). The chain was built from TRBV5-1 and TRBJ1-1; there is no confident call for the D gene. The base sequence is TGCGCCAGCAGCTTGGATTCTAGTATCATGGGAGCTGAAGCTTTCTTT. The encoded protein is CASSLDSSIMGAEAFF.